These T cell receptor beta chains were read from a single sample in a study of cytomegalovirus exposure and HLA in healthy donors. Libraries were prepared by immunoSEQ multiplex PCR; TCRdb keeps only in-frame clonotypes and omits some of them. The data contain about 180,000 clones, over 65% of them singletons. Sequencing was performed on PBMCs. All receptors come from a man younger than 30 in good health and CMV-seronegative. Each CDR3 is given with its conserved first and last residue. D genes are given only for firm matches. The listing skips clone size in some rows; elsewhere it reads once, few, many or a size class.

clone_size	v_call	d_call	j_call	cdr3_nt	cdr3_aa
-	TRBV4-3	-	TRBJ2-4	TGCGCCAGCAGCCAAGAATTATCTTTAGCCAAAAACATTCAGTACTTC	CASSQELSLAKNIQYF
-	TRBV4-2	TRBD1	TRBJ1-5	TGTGCCAGCAGCCAAGGAGGCTCCGGCAGGGGGTTCAATCAGCCCCAGCATTTT	CASSQGGSGRGFNQPQHF
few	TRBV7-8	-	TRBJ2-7	TGTGCCAGCAGCCAAAGACGGTTTCTAGCTTACGAGCAGTACTTC	CASSQRRFLAYEQYF
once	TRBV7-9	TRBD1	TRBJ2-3	TGTGCCAGCAGCTTATTGGGACAGGGGAGATCAGATACGCAGTATTTT	CASSLLGQGRSDTQYF
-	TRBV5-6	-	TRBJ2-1	TGTGCCAGCAGCTCAACCCCCACCTTGGGCCCCAATGAGCAGTTCTTC	CASSSTPTLGPNEQFF
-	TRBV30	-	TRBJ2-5	TGTGCCTGGAGTTTCGCGATGACCCAGTACTTC	CAWSFAMTQYF
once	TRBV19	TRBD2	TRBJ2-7	TGTGCCAGTAGTATGGGGACTAGCGGGAGCGAGCAGTACTTC	CASSMGTSGSEQYF
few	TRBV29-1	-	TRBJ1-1	TGCAGCGTTGAAGATCAATTTGACAAGAACACTGAAGCTTTCTTT	CSVEDQFDKNTEAFF
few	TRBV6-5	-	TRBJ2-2	TGTGCCAGCAGTTACTCGAGATTACCGAACACCGGGGAGCTGTTTTTT	CASSYSRLPNTGELFF
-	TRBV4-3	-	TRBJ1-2	TGCGCCAGCAGCCAAGATCCCCCTTTCCAGGCAGGGTACTATGGCTACACCTTC	CASSQDPPFQAGYYGYTF
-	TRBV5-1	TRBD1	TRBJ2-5	TGCGCCAGCAGCTCAGGGACAGGGGGCCCAGAGACCCAGTACTTC	CASSSGTGGPETQYF
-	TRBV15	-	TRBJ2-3	TGTGCCACCAGCGCGCAGCGGGCAACAGATACGCAGTATTTT	CATSAQRATDTQYF
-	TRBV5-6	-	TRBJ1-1	TGTGCCAGCAGCAGGGGATCCAAGGCGAACACTGAAGCTTTCTTT	CASSRGSKANTEAFF
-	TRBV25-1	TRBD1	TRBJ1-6	TGTGCCAGCAGCCCGGACAGGGGTAATTCACCCCTCCACTTT	CASSPDRGNSPLHF
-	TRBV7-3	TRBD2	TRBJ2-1	TGTGCCAGCAGCTTAATGGCGGGAGTAAGCTCCTACAATGAGCAGTTCTTC	CASSLMAGVSSYNEQFF
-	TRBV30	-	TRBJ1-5	TGTGCCTGGAGTACATATTCTCAGCCCCAGCATTTT	CAWSTYSQPQHF
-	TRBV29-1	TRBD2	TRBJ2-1	TGCAGCGCAGTAGCGGGGGGGACCAGCTCCTACAATGAGCAGTTCTTC	CSAVAGGTSSYNEQFF